The rows below give T cell receptor beta chains drawn from one sample of a study of blood T cell repertoires in COVID-19. Method: immunoSEQ multiplex PCR; TCRdb's copy keeps in-frame clones and lacks some. This table holds more than 250,000 clones, 80% to 90% found once. Sequencing was done on a sample of peripheral blood. Receptors were obtained from a young man who had recovered from COVID-19. Each CDR3 is given with its conserved first and last residue. Each record gives: CDR3 protein, CDR3 DNA, CDR3 length, V gene, clone size, J gene, D gene. The D gene is left open where the match is weak. For some rows the clone size is stated as once, few or many, or as a class when expanded; others skip it.

CSVVSREQYF	TGCAGCGTTGTTTCCCGCGAGCAGTACTTC	10	TRBV29-1	NA	TRBJ2-7	NA
CASSQGLAGNTGELFF	TGTGCCAGCAGCCAAGGGCTAGCGGGAAACACCGGGGAGCTGTTTTTT	16	TRBV4-2	NA	TRBJ2-2	TRBD2
CASSSKTGFSGNTIYF	TGTGCCAGCAGCTCCAAGACAGGGTTCTCTGGAAACACCATATATTTT	16	TRBV11-2	NA	TRBJ1-3	TRBD1
CASSEPGLAHDTDTQYF	TGTGCCAGCAGTGAGCCGGGACTAGCGCATGACACAGATACGCAGTATTTT	17	TRBV6-1	NA	TRBJ2-3	TRBD2
CASSPIRGVHNSPLHF	TGTGCCAGCTCACCAATAAGGGGTGTCCATAATTCACCCCTCCACTTT	16	TRBV18	once	TRBJ1-6	NA
CASSVRGINTEAFF	TGTGCCAGTAGTGTTCGGGGTATAAACACTGAAGCTTTCTTT	14	TRBV19	NA	TRBJ1-1	NA
CATAGIYGYTF	TGTGCCACCGCAGGAATCTATGGCTACACCTTC	11	TRBV27	few	TRBJ1-2	NA
CASSQVGGQNNEQFF	TGTGCCAGCAGCCAAGTTGGGGGACAAAACAATGAGCAGTTCTTC	15	TRBV3-1/TRBV3-2	NA	TRBJ2-1	NA
CASSLDTGGTGELFF	TGCGCCAGCAGCTTGGATACAGGGGGGACCGGGGAGCTGTTTTTT	15	TRBV5-1	NA	TRBJ2-2	TRBD1
CAWDRGDTEAFF	TGTGCCTGGGACAGGGGGGACACTGAAGCTTTCTTT	12	TRBV30	NA	TRBJ1-1	TRBD1
CASSAGGDEQFF	TGTGCCAGTAGCGCCGGTGGTGATGAGCAGTTCTTC	12	TRBV19	few	TRBJ2-1	NA
CASSYRSGRPTDTQYF	TGTGCCAGCAGTTACCGGAGCGGGAGGCCCACAGATACGCAGTATTTT	16	TRBV6-6	once	TRBJ2-3	TRBD2
CASSLAATATYGYTF	TGTGCCAGCAGCTTGGCAGCGACAGCGACTTATGGCTACACCTTC	15	TRBV5-5	NA	TRBJ1-2	NA
CASSPWTGYTEAFF	TGTGCCAGCAGTCCCTGGACAGGCTACACTGAAGCTTTCTTT	14	TRBV2	NA	TRBJ1-1	TRBD1
CASSFPNYEQYF	TGCGCCAGCAGCTTCCCAAACTACGAGCAGTACTTC	12	TRBV5-1	NA	TRBJ2-7	NA
CASSHRTGTGGYEQYF	TGTGCCAGCTCCCATCGTACCGGGACAGGGGGCTACGAGCAGTACTTC	16	TRBV7-9	once	TRBJ2-7	TRBD1
CASSARPNTLYEQYF	TGCGCCAGCAGTGCTAGACCGAATACCCTTTACGAGCAGTACTTC	15	TRBV10-2	NA	TRBJ2-7	NA
CASSQDGSAGAAYGYTF	TGTGCCAGCAGCCAAGATGGGTCGGCAGGGGCCGCCTATGGCTACACCTTC	17	TRBV3-1/TRBV3-2	few	TRBJ1-2	NA
CASSLTGTASPSTDTQYF	TGTGCCAGCAGCCTCACCGGGACAGCAAGTCCTAGCACAGATACGCAGTATTTT	18	TRBV7-9	once	TRBJ2-3	TRBD1
CASRLTPRQGDEQFF	TGTGCCAGCAGACTTACCCCGAGACAGGGGGATGAGCAGTTCTTC	15	TRBV6-5	NA	TRBJ2-1	TRBD1
CASSFRTTGQYNEQFF	TGTGCCAGCAGCTTCCGGACTACAGGACAATACAATGAGCAGTTCTTC	16	TRBV11-2	NA	TRBJ2-1	NA
CASSLVGSGSEQFF	TGTGCCAGCAGCTTAGTTGGTAGCGGGAGCGAGCAGTTCTTC	14	TRBV7-9	NA	TRBJ2-1	TRBD2
CASSESVGLAATDTQYF	TGCGCCAGCAGTGAGTCTGTGGGGTTAGCGGCTACAGATACGCAGTATTTT	17	TRBV10-1	NA	TRBJ2-3	NA
CASSPRGTAQETQYF	TGTGCCAGCTCACCACGGGGGACAGCACAAGAGACCCAGTACTTC	15	TRBV18	few	TRBJ2-5	TRBD1
CASSRQGPGNEQFF	TGCGCCAGCAGTCGACAGGGGCCAGGCAATGAGCAGTTCTTC	14	TRBV5-1	NA	TRBJ2-1	TRBD1
CSAVQGWGTEAFF	TGCAGCGCTGTTCAGGGGTGGGGCACTGAAGCTTTCTTT	13	TRBV29-1	NA	TRBJ1-1	NA
CASSSTGSPNEKLFF	TGTGCCAGCAGTTCTACAGGGTCACCTAATGAAAAACTGTTTTTT	15	TRBV5-4	NA	TRBJ1-4	NA
CASSPPGTGYSGNTIYF	TGTGCCAGCTCACCGCCCGGGACAGGGTACTCTGGAAACACCATATATTTT	17	TRBV18	NA	TRBJ1-3	TRBD1
CASSHLQGFYEQYF	TGTGCCAGCAGCCACTTACAGGGGTTCTACGAGCAGTACTTC	14	TRBV7-8	NA	TRBJ2-7	TRBD1
CAWRTQGLHTEAFF	TGTGCCTGGAGGACACAGGGACTACACACTGAAGCTTTCTTT	14	TRBV30	many	TRBJ1-1	NA
CASSIGGYSGNTIYF	TGTGCCAGTAGTATTGGAGGGTACTCTGGAAACACCATATATTTT	15	TRBV19	NA	TRBJ1-3	NA
CASSQDRGRGGYSTDTQYF	TGTGCCAGCAGCCAAGATCGAGGGCGGGGGGGATATAGCACAGATACGCAGTATTTT	19	TRBV3-1/TRBV3-2	NA	TRBJ2-3	TRBD2
CASSARDRVGSPLHF	TGTGCCAGCAGCGCAAGGGACAGGGTAGGATCACCCCTCCACTTT	15	TRBV9	NA	TRBJ1-6	TRBD1
CASSVGQGIDEQFF	TGTGCCAGCAGTGTAGGACAGGGGATCGATGAGCAGTTCTTC	14	TRBV2	NA	TRBJ2-1	TRBD1
CASSQEGQFYEQYF	TGCGCCAGCAGCCAAGAGGGACAGTTTTACGAGCAGTACTTC	14	TRBV4-1	NA	TRBJ2-7	TRBD1
CASSPTQGAYQPQHF	TGTGCCAGCTCACCGACACAGGGGGCCTATCAGCCCCAGCATTTT	15	TRBV18	NA	TRBJ1-5	TRBD1
CASSLGTGSFRNTIYF	TGTGCCAGCAGCTTAGGGACAGGGTCATTCCGAAACACCATATATTTT	16	TRBV7-9	NA	TRBJ1-3	TRBD1
CASSLGTGGDTQYF	TGCGCCAGCAGCTTGGGGACAGGGGGCGATACGCAGTATTTT	14	TRBV5-1	NA	TRBJ2-3	TRBD1
CASSPRDRLINSPLHF	TGTGCCAGCAGTCCTCGGGACAGGCTGATCAATTCACCCCTCCACTTT	16	TRBV27	NA	TRBJ1-6	TRBD1
CASSIDSGGHVSYEQYF	TGTGCCAGTAGTATAGATTCTGGAGGGCACGTCTCCTACGAGCAGTACTTC	17	TRBV19	NA	TRBJ2-7	NA
CASSYTGTGGGRRQYF	TGCGCCAGCAGTTACACCGGGACAGGGGGCGGGAGGAGGCAGTACTTC	16	TRBV5-1	NA	TRBJ2-7	TRBD1
CASSLNRASSGNTIYF	TGTGCCAGCAGCTTGAACAGAGCATCCTCTGGAAACACCATATATTTT	16	TRBV5-4	NA	TRBJ1-3	NA
CASSLIWGEGGDPDTQYF	TGTGCCAGCAGCCTCATTTGGGGGGAAGGAGGAGACCCAGATACGCAGTATTTT	18	TRBV4-2	NA	TRBJ2-3	NA
CASSALTSGGAADTQYF	TGTGCCAGCAGCGCATTAACTAGCGGGGGGGCCGCAGATACGCAGTATTTT	17	TRBV7-9	NA	TRBJ2-3	TRBD2
CASSYGTVSNQPQHF	TGTGCCAGCAGTTACGGGACAGTGAGCAATCAGCCCCAGCATTTT	15	TRBV6-2/TRBV6-3	NA	TRBJ1-5	TRBD1
CASSLRQGEAFF	TGCGCCAGCAGCTTACGACAGGGTGAAGCTTTCTTT	12	TRBV5-1	NA	TRBJ1-1	TRBD1
CASSLDGGTGNTIYF	TGCGCCAGCAGCCTCGACGGAGGAACTGGAAACACCATATATTTT	15	TRBV5-1	NA	TRBJ1-3	NA
CASSGDSYGYTF	TGTGCCAGCAGCGGGGACAGCTATGGCTACACCTTC	12	TRBV9	NA	TRBJ1-2	TRBD1
CAISEPGTGPDEQYF	TGTGCCATCAGTGAACCGGGGACAGGCCCGGACGAGCAGTACTTC	15	TRBV10-3	NA	TRBJ2-7	TRBD1
CASSVEGNGELFF	TGTGCCAGCAGCGTAGAGGGGAACGGGGAGCTGTTTTTT	13	TRBV9	few	TRBJ2-2	NA
CASSQAQGGNTEAFF	TGTGCCAGCAGCCAAGCCCAGGGGGGGAACACTGAAGCTTTCTTT	15	TRBV4-2	NA	TRBJ1-1	TRBD1
CASSPWTSGDLAYEQYF	TGTGCCAGCAGTCCCTGGACTAGCGGAGACCTTGCCTACGAGCAGTACTTC	17	TRBV27	NA	TRBJ2-7	TRBD2
CASSLAPGEQYF	TGCGCCAGCAGCTTGGCCCCAGGGGAGCAGTACTTC	12	TRBV5-1	few	TRBJ2-7	NA
CASSVMGTDTDTQYF	TGTGCCAGCAGTGTTATGGGCACCGACACAGATACGCAGTATTTT	15	TRBV6-4	NA	TRBJ2-3	NA
CASPLGRTGLMNTEAFF	TGTGCCAGCCCCCTAGGCAGAACAGGTTTAATGAACACTGAAGCTTTCTTT	17	TRBV2	NA	TRBJ1-1	NA
CASSYASGSYNEQFF	TGTGCCAGCAGCTACGCTAGCGGCTCCTACAATGAGCAGTTCTTC	15	TRBV5-4	few	TRBJ2-1	TRBD2